This entry concerns a single TCR beta chain. The data were taken from a study of cytomegalovirus exposure and HLA in healthy donors. Study at large: Earlier sequencing of 150 million to 200 million T cells yielded 95 million to 120 million unique TCR beta sequences.

The CDR3 runs 13 residues. In germline, CDR1 is LNHNV, CDR2 YYDKDF (reference sequence). With 5 bases removed from V and 4 bases from J, the gap between germline ends came to 11 bases. The PCR contained 60 Vbeta and 13 Jbeta primers. Assay: immunoSEQ multiplex PCR; the TCRdb copy retains only in-frame clones and omits some. The sample shows some 190,000 clones, approximately 73% of them seen only once. Donors were ostensibly healthy at sampling, although undocumented immune exposures were probable. The chain combines TRBV15 with TRBJ1-2, with a possible D match to TRBD1 (6 bases). This clonotype was obtained from a woman aged 25 to 39 in good health and CMV-seropositive. Sequencing used PBMCs. The CDR3 protein is CATSGRDTYGYTF. The CDR3 DNA reads as TGTGCCACCAGCGGCCGGGACACCTATGGCTACACCTTC.